The clone carrying this T cell receptor (beta chain) was detected a few times. The data belong to a study of blood T cell repertoires in COVID-19. Study details: COVID-19 samples collected from the United States, Italy and Spain covered acute and convalescent phases. The analysed material was cDNA or gDNA that came from T cells, B-cell-depleted T cells, or PBMCs.

Generated by immunoSEQ multiplex PCR, the TCRdb table keeps only in-frame clones and is missing some. Of 70,000 to 95,000 clones in the sample, more than 80% are singletons; the top ten hold more than 20%. Germline V gene data show CDR1 as MNHNY and CDR2 as SVGAGI (reference sequence). Trimming removed 0 bases at V and 8 bases at J, with 10 bases between. The CDR3 is made up of 13 amino acids. Specimen: peripheral blood. This TCR derives from an older woman with acute or convalescent COVID-19. The rearrangement links TRBV6-6 to TRBJ1-2; TRBD1 is a possible D gene (5 bases). This chain's CDR3 is CASSYSTVEGYTF. The CDR3 nucleotides are TGTGCCAGCAGTTACTCGACAGTGGAGGGCTACACCTTC.